The T cell receptor beta chain under discussion was sequenced for a study of T-cell reconstitution after alpha-beta-depleted transplantation in children. TCRbeta library construction was performed incorporating unique molecular identifiers. TCRdb independently ran MiXCR on the PCR reads; one entry per CDR3 protein. This sample has 500,000 to 600,000 distinct CDR3 sequences, with about 31% found just once. The CDR3 runs to 12 residues. From germline, CDR1 is DFQATT and CDR2 SNEGSKA (reference sequence). This clonotype was seen more than once but under ten times. The sequence was obtained from a human donor who donated a stem cell graft to a child with aplastic anemia. The sample consisted of PBMCs from the stem cell graft donor, taken from the stem cell graft. The V gene is TRBV20-1, the J gene TRBJ1-1, with 8 bases fitting TRBD1. CDR3 protein: CSLGQAGTEAFF. Written as DNA, the CDR3 is TGCAGCCTGGGACAGGCGGGGACTGAAGCTTTCTTT.